These 7 T cell receptor beta chains share one sample of origin, sequenced in a study of T cells in localized non-small cell lung cancer. Method: immunoSEQ multiplex PCR; TCRdb's copy keeps in-frame clones and lacks some. This table holds around 94,000 clones, about 91% found once. The sequencing used peripheral blood, collected before any cancer treatment. The receptors here all came from a man between 40 and 75 years old with stage I squamous cell lung carcinoma.

The chain joins TRBV18 to TRBJ2-1; tentatively, D is TRBD1 (6 bases). Trimming removed 6 bases from V and 2 bases from J, with 14 bases in between. Germline CDR1 and CDR2: KGHSH and LQKENI. The length of the CDR3 is 15 residues. CDR3 sequence (DNA): TGTGCCAGCTCTCCAGTCAGGGGCCCCTACAATGAGCAGTTCTTC. Protein sequence: CASSPVRGPYNEQFF.

The rearrangement joins TRBV28 to TRBJ1-6; 9 bases agree with TRBD1. From germline, CDR1 is MDHEN and CDR2 SYDVKM. Trimming removed 6 bases from V and 3 bases from J; junction bases left unmatched: 15. The CDR3 has 19 residues. CDR3 protein: CASSPLRTGDPRYNSPLHF. The CDR3 bases are TGTGCCAGCAGCCCACTTCGGACAGGGGACCCCCGCTATAATTCACCCCTCCACTTT. The whole variable domain, filled in from reference TRBV28 and TRBJ1-6, reads DVKVTQSSRYLVKRTGEKVFLECVQDMDHENMFWYRQDPGLGLRLIYFSYDVKMKEKGDIPEGYSVSREKKERFSLILESASTNQTSMYLCASSPLRTGDPRYNSPLHFGNGTRLTVT.

In the case of this clone: The same CDR3 is also encoded by other DNA sequences in this sample. The genes are TRBV30 and TRBJ2-7, with no clear D. Germline V gives CDR1 GTSNPN, CDR2 SVGIG (reference sequence). With 0 bases removed from V and 4 bases from J, the gap between germline ends came to 7 bases. The CDR3 spans 12 residues. The CDR3 coding sequence is TGTGCCTGGAGTGTATCCGGGTACGAGCAGTACTTC. Protein product: CAWSVSGYEQYF.

The chain employs TRBV6-5 and TRBJ1-2, with D hard to call. Germline V gene lookup returns CDR1 MNHEY and CDR2 SVGAGI. The CDR3 covers 16 residues. V lost 0 bases to trimming and J lost 4 bases, with 15 bases between them. The CDR3 loop is CASSYSFGQEAYGYTF. CDR3 bases: TGTGCCAGCAGTTACTCATTCGGGCAGGAGGCCTATGGCTACACCTTC.

V is TRBV4-1 and J is TRBJ1-1; D remains unclear. V was cut by 0 bases and J by 7 bases, with 15 bases left in between. Looked up from germline, CDR1 is MGHRA and CDR2 is YSYEKL. This CDR3 comprises 15 residues. The CDR3 sequence: CASSQERWVPVEAFF. The CDR3 coding sequence is TGCGCCAGCAGCCAAGAAAGGTGGGTTCCTGTTGAAGCTTTCTTT.

The rearrangement joins TRBV18 to TRBJ1-5, with D unclear. In germline, CDR1 is KGHSH, CDR2 LQKENI. CDR3 length: 13 residues. Trimming removed 5 bases from V and 3 bases from J, with 8 bases in between. CDR3 sequence: CASSSSYNQPQHF. The DNA for the CDR3 is TGTGCCAGCTCAAGCTCGTACAATCAGCCCCAGCATTTT.

This chain joins TRBV30 and TRBJ2-7; TRBD2 matches at 15 bases. Germline trimming cut 0 bases from V and 3 bases from J; bases unmatched to any gene: 0. Germline-derived CDR1 and CDR2 are GTSNPN and SVGIG (reference sequence). CDR3 length: 15 amino acids. The CDR3 sequence: CAWSVGLAGGYEQYF. CDR3 bases: TGTGCCTGGAGTGTGGGACTAGCGGGGGGCTACGAGCAGTACTTC.